Listed below are T cell receptor beta chains from one sample, sequenced in a study of CD4 T cells in relation to SARS-CoV-2 and coronaviruses. For these TCRs, the target antigens are not known. Sequencing used immunoSEQ multiplex PCR; TCRdb keeps in-frame clones, though not all of them. Of 36,000 or so clones in the sample, 77% were seen once. The specimen was memory CD4+ T cells from PBMCs, cultured in vitro. These receptors came from an adult with COVID-19. The CDR3 runs from the conserved cysteine through the conserved F or W. Each record gives: V gene, D gene, J gene, clone size, CDR3 DNA, CDR3 protein. The D gene is left open where the match is weak. Clone size appears in some rows only: once, few, many, or a class for an expanded clone.

v_call: TRBV11-2
d_call: TRBD2
j_call: TRBJ2-1
clone_size: .
cdr3_nt: TGTGCCAGCAGCTTAGGCTGGGAACGGGAGGCCCGATACAATGAGCAGTTCTTC
cdr3_aa: CASSLGWEREARYNEQFF

v_call: TRBV27
d_call: TRBD2
j_call: TRBJ2-7
clone_size: once
cdr3_nt: TGTGCCAGCAGTTTCTCGACTAGCGGGGGAACCTACGAGCAGTACTTC
cdr3_aa: CASSFSTSGGTYEQYF

v_call: TRBV14
d_call: .
j_call: TRBJ2-3
clone_size: .
cdr3_nt: TGTGCCAGCAGTGACAACCGCCGTGATACGCAGTATTTT
cdr3_aa: CASSDNRRDTQYF

v_call: TRBV6-6
d_call: TRBD1
j_call: TRBJ1-2
clone_size: .
cdr3_nt: TGTGCCAGCAGTTACGGGACAGGGAGGGTCAACTATGGCTACACCTTC
cdr3_aa: CASSYGTGRVNYGYTF

v_call: TRBV9
d_call: .
j_call: TRBJ1-1
clone_size: .
cdr3_nt: TGTGCCAGCAGAGGACCGAACACTGAAGCTTTCTTT
cdr3_aa: CASRGPNTEAFF

v_call: TRBV28
d_call: .
j_call: TRBJ1-4
clone_size: .
cdr3_nt: TGTGCCAGCAGTCCTACTATTAGCAGGGGAGAAGAAAAACTGTTTTTT
cdr3_aa: CASSPTISRGEEKLFF

v_call: TRBV2
d_call: .
j_call: TRBJ1-6
clone_size: .
cdr3_nt: TGTGCCAGCTACCGCATCCCTTTGCAACCCCTCCACTTT
cdr3_aa: CASYRIPLQPLHF

v_call: TRBV3-1/TRBV3-2
d_call: TRBD1
j_call: TRBJ2-5
clone_size: .
cdr3_nt: TGTGCCAGCAGCCAAGGACAGGGCCAAATGGAGACCCAGTACTTC
cdr3_aa: CASSQGQGQMETQYF

v_call: TRBV10-3
d_call: .
j_call: TRBJ2-5
clone_size: once
cdr3_nt: TGTGCCATCAGTGAGTCCCAGCAAGAGACCCAGTACTTC
cdr3_aa: CAISESQQETQYF

v_call: TRBV27
d_call: .
j_call: TRBJ2-3
clone_size: .
cdr3_nt: TGTGCCAGCAGTCCTCCGGGACTCGCATCTAGCACAGATACGCAGTATTTT
cdr3_aa: CASSPPGLASSTDTQYF

v_call: TRBV5-4
d_call: .
j_call: TRBJ1-4
clone_size: .
cdr3_nt: TGTGCCAGCAGCGTTCAAGCAACTAATGAAAAACTGTTTTTT
cdr3_aa: CASSVQATNEKLFF

v_call: TRBV19
d_call: .
j_call: TRBJ2-3
clone_size: .
cdr3_nt: TGTGCCAGTAGCAATGGACAGACGCAGTATTTT
cdr3_aa: CASSNGQTQYF

v_call: TRBV28
d_call: .
j_call: TRBJ1-2
clone_size: few
cdr3_nt: TGTGCCAGCAGTCTCCAGACGCTTAACTATGGCTACACCTTC
cdr3_aa: CASSLQTLNYGYTF

v_call: TRBV15
d_call: .
j_call: TRBJ2-2
clone_size: few
cdr3_nt: TGTGCCACCAGCAGAGATTACCGGGAGCTGTTTTTT
cdr3_aa: CATSRDYRELFF

v_call: TRBV9
d_call: .
j_call: TRBJ2-7
clone_size: .
cdr3_nt: TGTGCCAGCAGCGAGGACTCTCATTCCTACGAGCAGTACTTC
cdr3_aa: CASSEDSHSYEQYF

v_call: TRBV28
d_call: TRBD1
j_call: TRBJ2-7
clone_size: .
cdr3_nt: TGTGCCAGCAGTTCCTCCGGGACAGGACTTCCCTACGAGCAGTACTTC
cdr3_aa: CASSSSGTGLPYEQYF

v_call: TRBV2
d_call: TRBD1
j_call: TRBJ2-7
clone_size: few
cdr3_nt: TGTGCCAGCATTCTGACAGGGGGTATCCACGAGCAGTACTTC
cdr3_aa: CASILTGGIHEQYF

v_call: TRBV5-1
d_call: .
j_call: TRBJ2-2
clone_size: .
cdr3_nt: TGCGCCAGCACCCTCACAGTGGGCAGTAACACCGGGGAGCTGTTTTTT
cdr3_aa: CASTLTVGSNTGELFF

v_call: TRBV7-2
d_call: TRBD1
j_call: TRBJ2-5
clone_size: .
cdr3_nt: TGTGCCAGCAGCCGTGACAGGGCCGGGGAGACCCAGTACTTC
cdr3_aa: CASSRDRAGETQYF

v_call: TRBV7-8
d_call: TRBD1
j_call: TRBJ2-1
clone_size: .
cdr3_nt: TGTGCCAGCAGTCGAAGACAGGGTTTGGACAATGAGCAGTTCTTC
cdr3_aa: CASSRRQGLDNEQFF

v_call: TRBV13
d_call: TRBD1
j_call: TRBJ2-7
clone_size: few
cdr3_nt: TGTGCCAGCAGCTCCGGGTCAGGGGGCTTCTACGAGCAGTACTTC
cdr3_aa: CASSSGSGGFYEQYF

v_call: TRBV20-1
d_call: .
j_call: TRBJ1-2
clone_size: .
cdr3_nt: TGCAGTGCTAGAGCCTATGGCTACACCTTC
cdr3_aa: CSARAYGYTF

v_call: TRBV4-2
d_call: .
j_call: TRBJ2-6
clone_size: once
cdr3_nt: TGTGCCAGCAGCCAAGTAGCCGGAGTCTCTGGGGCCAACGTCCTGACTTTC
cdr3_aa: CASSQVAGVSGANVLTF

v_call: TRBV6-5
d_call: .
j_call: TRBJ2-7
clone_size: few
cdr3_nt: TGTGCCAGCAGTTACGGGCGGGTTGGCTACGAGCAGTACTTC
cdr3_aa: CASSYGRVGYEQYF

v_call: TRBV18
d_call: .
j_call: TRBJ2-2
clone_size: .
cdr3_nt: .
cdr3_aa: CASSPLRAGELFF

v_call: TRBV12-3/TRBV12-4
d_call: .
j_call: TRBJ2-3
clone_size: once
cdr3_nt: TGTGCCAGCAGTTTAAGGTATACGCAGTATTTT
cdr3_aa: CASSLRYTQYF

v_call: TRBV19
d_call: .
j_call: TRBJ2-1
clone_size: few
cdr3_nt: TGTGCCAGTAGTACCTGGGGTAGGTCTAGCAGAGACAATGAGCAGTTCTTC
cdr3_aa: CASSTWGRSSRDNEQFF

v_call: TRBV3-1/TRBV3-2
d_call: .
j_call: TRBJ2-5
clone_size: once
cdr3_nt: TGTGCCAGCAGCCGCGGGGAGACCCAGTACTTC
cdr3_aa: CASSRGETQYF

v_call: TRBV18
d_call: TRBD1
j_call: TRBJ2-7
clone_size: .
cdr3_nt: TGTGCCAGCTCACCACGACAGGGCCCCTCCTACGAGCAGTACTTC
cdr3_aa: CASSPRQGPSYEQYF

v_call: TRBV10-3
d_call: .
j_call: TRBJ2-5
clone_size: .
cdr3_nt: TGTGCCATCAGTGAGTCCACTCCGGGACGGCAAGAGACCCAGTACTTC
cdr3_aa: CAISESTPGRQETQYF

v_call: TRBV7-9
d_call: .
j_call: TRBJ2-5
clone_size: .
cdr3_nt: TGTGCCAGCAGCCACCGTCGCAGCCAAGAGACCCAGTACTTC
cdr3_aa: CASSHRRSQETQYF

v_call: TRBV9
d_call: .
j_call: TRBJ2-3
clone_size: few
cdr3_nt: TGTGCCAGCAGCCCACGCGCCCGGTCTAGAGCAGATACGCAGTATTTT
cdr3_aa: CASSPRARSRADTQYF

v_call: TRBV7-3
d_call: .
j_call: TRBJ2-2
clone_size: .
cdr3_nt: TGTGCCAGCAGCTTAACTTCCGCCGGGGAGCTGTTTTTT
cdr3_aa: CASSLTSAGELFF

v_call: TRBV5-1
d_call: TRBD1
j_call: TRBJ2-5
clone_size: once
cdr3_nt: TGCGCCAGCAGCTTACCCCAACAGGGGGCAGGAGAGACCCAGTACTTC
cdr3_aa: CASSLPQQGAGETQYF

v_call: TRBV3-1/TRBV3-2
d_call: .
j_call: TRBJ2-5
clone_size: once
cdr3_nt: TGTGCCAGCAGCCAGGACGGGGTTGTCGGGTACATACAAGAGACCCAGTACTTC
cdr3_aa: CASSQDGVVGYIQETQYF

v_call: TRBV29-1
d_call: .
j_call: TRBJ1-3
clone_size: few
cdr3_nt: TGCGGGGGGGGCCTCTCTGGAAACACCATATATTTT
cdr3_aa: CGGGLSGNTIYF

v_call: TRBV2
d_call: .
j_call: TRBJ1-2
clone_size: .
cdr3_nt: TGTGCCAGCAGGGTTGAGGGGGATCTGCTCTATGGCTACACCTTC
cdr3_aa: CASRVEGDLLYGYTF

v_call: TRBV7-3
d_call: TRBD1
j_call: TRBJ1-2
clone_size: .
cdr3_nt: TGTGCCAGCAGCCCACAGGGGGCATCGGACTATGGCTACACCTTC
cdr3_aa: CASSPQGASDYGYTF

v_call: TRBV5-6
d_call: TRBD1
j_call: TRBJ2-4
clone_size: once
cdr3_nt: TGTGCCAGCAGCCTTACAGGGGGCTTCCAGGGAAACATTCAGTACTTC
cdr3_aa: CASSLTGGFQGNIQYF

v_call: TRBV5-1
d_call: .
j_call: TRBJ2-2
clone_size: .
cdr3_nt: TGCGCCAGCAGCTTGCTGAACACCGGGGAGCTGTTTTTT
cdr3_aa: CASSLLNTGELFF

v_call: TRBV27
d_call: .
j_call: TRBJ2-5
clone_size: .
cdr3_nt: TGTGCCAGCAGGGCTTGGGGGGCTGCGTCCCAAGAGACCCAGTACTTC
cdr3_aa: CASRAWGAASQETQYF

v_call: TRBV7-9
d_call: TRBD1
j_call: TRBJ2-7
clone_size: few
cdr3_nt: TGTGCCAGCACCCGGGACAGTCCCTACGAGCAGTACTTC
cdr3_aa: CASTRDSPYEQYF

v_call: TRBV12-2
d_call: .
j_call: TRBJ2-1
clone_size: .
cdr3_nt: TGTGCAAGTCGCCCTCCCTGGGGGGAGCAGTTCTTC
cdr3_aa: CASRPPWGEQFF

v_call: TRBV20-1
d_call: .
j_call: TRBJ1-1
clone_size: .
cdr3_nt: TGCAGTGCTAGAGGGGCCGAGAAGGCTTTCTTT
cdr3_aa: CSARGAEKAFF

v_call: TRBV27
d_call: .
j_call: TRBJ2-7
clone_size: .
cdr3_nt: TGTGCCAGCAGTTGGAACTACCCGGATCCTCGCGAGCAGTACTTC
cdr3_aa: CASSWNYPDPREQYF

v_call: TRBV27
d_call: .
j_call: TRBJ2-7
clone_size: once
cdr3_nt: TGTGCCAGCAGTTCTTTCCTAGTGGCCTCCTACGAGCAGTACTTC
cdr3_aa: CASSSFLVASYEQYF

v_call: TRBV5-1
d_call: .
j_call: TRBJ2-7
clone_size: .
cdr3_nt: TGCGCCAGCAGCTCGGGCAGTCCCTACGAGCAGTACTTC
cdr3_aa: CASSSGSPYEQYF